This T cell receptor beta chain was documented in a study of T cell responses to AZD1222 COVID-19 vaccine. Regarding the study as a whole: Repertoire sampling occurred only after the peak T cell response. Regions 160-218 and 743-854 dominated among vaccine-associated CD4 TCRs spanning spike. Clonal diversity may have been underestimated, and the donors were mostly white British, with more females than males. Baseline antibody screening turned up just a handful of seropositive AZD1222 recipients.

Method: immunoSEQ multiplex PCR; TCRdb's copy keeps in-frame clones and lacks some. Here the sample spans over 120,000 clones, about 92% being singletons. This clone was detected once. Its specificity is unknown. From germline, CDR1 is SGHTA and CDR2 FQGNSA. CDR3 length equals 18 residues. The junction had 12 bases not matched to a gene; V was cut back by 1 base and J by 2 bases. The rearrangement links TRBV7-2 to TRBJ2-7, with TRBD2 matching over 9 bases. The TCR sequence derives from an adult who received the AZD1222 COVID-19 vaccine. This specimen was peripheral blood, taken 28 days after the second AZD1222 dose. CDR3 sequence: CASSLEPLAGPAAYEQYF. CDR3 nucleotide sequence: TGTGCCAGCAGCTTAGAACCCCTAGCGGGGCCCGCCGCCTACGAGCAGTACTTC.